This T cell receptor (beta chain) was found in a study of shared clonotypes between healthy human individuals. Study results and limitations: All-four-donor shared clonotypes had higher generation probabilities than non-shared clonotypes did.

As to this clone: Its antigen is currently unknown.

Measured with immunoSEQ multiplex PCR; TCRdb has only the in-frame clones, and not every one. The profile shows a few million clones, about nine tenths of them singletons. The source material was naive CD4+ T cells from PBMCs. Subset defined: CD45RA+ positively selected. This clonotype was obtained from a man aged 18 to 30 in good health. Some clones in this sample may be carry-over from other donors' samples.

The CDR3 nucleotides are TGTGCCAGCAGCTTGTTCCAACTTGACAATGAGCAGTTCTTC. It codes for CASSLFQLDNEQFF. The rearrangement links TRBV5-6 to TRBJ2-1, with D hard to call. V was pared by 1 base and J by 5 bases, with 10 bases between. This CDR3 spans 14 amino acids. The V gene's germline CDR1 is SGHDT and CDR2 YYEEEE.